Below are 8 T cell receptor beta chains sequenced from a single sample in a study of blood T cell repertoires in COVID-19. The protocol was immunoSEQ multiplex PCR, while the TCRdb copy is restricted to in-frame clones and leaves out a portion. The table lists 70,000 to 80,000 clones, about 83% of them singletons, with around two fifths in the top ten. Sequencing was performed on peripheral blood. The origin of the receptors is an older man with acute or convalescent COVID-19.

As for this clone: Other DNA sequences in the sample encode the same CDR3. The CDR3 nucleotides read TGTGCCAGCAGTAGACAGGGAGCCAAAAACATTCAGTACTTC. Encoded protein: CASSRQGAKNIQYF. This chain joins TRBV28 and TRBJ2-4, with 7 bases aligning to TRBD1. V lost 5 bases, J lost 0 bases, and 1 base stayed unmatched. In germline, CDR1 is MDHEN, CDR2 SYDVKM. This CDR3 contains 14 residues.

Of note for this clone: The sample carries other DNA sequences with the same CDR3. The chain carries TRBV5-4 and TRBJ2-6; possibly TRBD1 for D (5 bases). Trimming took off 5 bases at V and 2 bases at J, with 11 bases between the two ends. Looked up from germline, CDR1 is SGHNT and CDR2 is YYREEE (reference sequence). The CDR3 runs to 15 residues. CDR3 nucleotides: TGTGCCAGCAGTCAGCCGACAGCTGGGGCCAACGTCCTGACTTTC. Translating it yields CASSQPTAGANVLTF.

The chain couples TRBV5-1 to TRBJ2-5; 7 nucleotides agree with TRBD1. This CDR3 has 14 residues. V gave up 0 bases and J gave up 4 bases; unmatched junction bases: 3. Germline values: CDR1 SGHRS, CDR2 YFSETQ. This CDR3 is CASSLAAGGETQYF. The CDR3 nucleotides are TGCGCCAGCAGCTTGGCCGCAGGGGGAGAGACCCAGTACTTC.

The chain has TRBV7-3 and TRBJ2-3; 7 nucleotides align to TRBD2. CDR3 length: 14 amino acids. The germline V gene has CDR1 SGHTA and CDR2 FQGTGA. V lost 5 bases and J lost 5; bases outside the gene matches: 7. The CDR3 here is CASSPSGAGDTQYF. The CDR3 bases are TGTGCCAGCAGCCCAAGCGGGGCGGGAGATACGCAGTATTTT. Full variable domain (rest looked up from reference TRBV7-3 and TRBJ2-3): GAGVSQTPSNKVTEKGKYVELRCDPISGHTALYWYRQSLGQGPEFLIYFQGTGAADDSGLPNDRFFAVRPEGSVSTLKIQRTERGDSAVYLCASSPSGAGDTQYFGPGTRLTVL.

The V and J genes are TRBV2 and TRBJ1-5; D ambiguous. With 8 bases removed from V and 6 bases from J, the gap between germline ends came to 14 bases. The germline V gene encodes CDR1 SNHLY and CDR2 FYNNEI. This CDR3 is 13 amino acids long. The CDR3 reads CASHQSVTQPQHF. DNA for the CDR3: TGTGCCAGCCATCAATCGGTAACTCAGCCCCAGCATTTT.

The chain joins TRBV7-2 to TRBJ2-7; 8 nucleotides agree with TRBD1. Per germline, CDR1 SGHTA and CDR2 FQGNSA. V was clipped by 7 bases and J by 5 bases; unmatched bases: 13. The CDR3 sequence is 15 residues long. CDR3 coding DNA: TGTGCCAGCACCGATCTAGGGACAGGTGTAAACGAGCAGTACTTC. It codes for CASTDLGTGVNEQYF. Using reference TRBV7-2 and TRBJ2-7 for the parts outside the CDR3, the full variable domain is GAGVSQSPSNKVTEKGKDVELRCDPISGHTALYWYRQSLGQGLEFLIYFQGNSAPDKSGLPSDRFSAERTGGSVSTLTIQRTQQEDSAVYLCASTDLGTGVNEQYFGPGTRLTVT.

The V and J genes are TRBV5-1 and TRBJ2-1, with TRBD1 identical over 9 bases. Germline values: CDR1 SGHRS, CDR2 YFSETQ. The CDR3 length is 14 residues. Trimming took 3 bases from V and 9 from J; bases not matched to a gene: 7. The CDR3: CASSSPGQGGEQFF. The CDR3 nucleotides are TGCGCCAGCAGCTCCCCGGGACAGGGCGGTGAGCAGTTCTTC.

This rearrangement joins TRBV6-5 to TRBJ2-2, with 11 bases aligning to TRBD1. CDR1 is MNHEY, CDR2 SVGAGI, per germline. V trimming: 6 bases; J trimming: 4 bases; junction bases outside the gene matches: 4. The CDR3 is 15 residues long. CDR3 region: CASRGQGAVTGELFF. Written as DNA, the CDR3 is TGTGCCAGCAGAGGACAGGGGGCTGTCACCGGGGAGCTGTTTTTT.